This TCR beta chain was documented in a study of cytomegalovirus exposure and HLA in healthy donors. The PCR contained 60 Vbeta and 13 Jbeta primers. Data came from immunoSEQ multiplex PCR; TCRdb stores just in-frame clones and leaves some out. This table has 85,000 to 130,000 clones, under 80% appearing once. The study, taken as a whole, reports: A later analysis found that most CMV-associated TCR beta chains appeared HLA-restricted. Sequencing likely caused a cluster of highly shared sequence variants. Most TCR sequences showed up rarely, but some public TCRs showed up in many donors. Several of the most significant clusters appeared, in a later analysis, to be linked to common viral pathogens.

Germline CDR1 is SGHTA and CDR2 is FQGNSA. The CDR3 has 15 residues. V was clipped by 1 base and J by 8 bases, with 17 bases between them. Concerning this clone: No antigen is known for it.

Sequences were obtained from PBMCs. The rearrangement joins TRBV7-2 to TRBJ1-2, with D perhaps matching TRBD1 (6 bases). This receptor was obtained from a man in his sixties in good health and CMV-seronegative. CDR3 region: CASSLDGGLSLGYTF. The CDR3, as DNA: TGTGCCAGCAGCTTAGACGGGGGGCTCAGTTTGGGCTACACCTTC.